This T cell receptor (beta chain) is drawn from a study of blood T cell repertoires in COVID-19. Study summary: Samples came from the United States, Italy and Spain, spanning acute and convalescent COVID-19.

CDR3 length: 14 residues. The V end lost 6 bases, the J end lost 8 bases, and 16 bases lay between the germline ends. Germline V CDR1 and CDR2: MNHNY, SVGAGI (reference sequence). In the authors' workflow: Reference gene primer amplification yielded estimated nucleated cell counts. Profiled with immunoSEQ multiplex PCR; TCRdb holds only in-frame clones, not every one. Clone size and the V and J calls come from that table; the DNA yielded D and trimming. This sample has some 150,000 clones, with about 90% found just once. The sequence was collected from a man aged 45-65 years with active COVID-19. The sequencing input was peripheral blood. The genes are TRBV6-6 and TRBJ1-4; D is possibly TRBD1 (6 bases). The CDR3 DNA reads as TGTGCCAGCAGGCTCCAGGGGCCGGGGGAAAAACTGTTTTTT. This encodes CASRLQGPGEKLFF.